Here is one T cell receptor (beta chain) with its context. Its specificity is unknown. This sample is part of a study of Ad26.COV2.S vaccination and SARS-CoV-2 variants. Treatment: about 20 received Ad26.COV2.S at low or high dose, single or two shots; five or six received placebo; per-sample allocation not given. At day 63 after the first vaccine or placebo injection, samples were drawn. Study observations and caveats: Measurements of TCR breadth and depth may have given underestimates of the total T cell responses. Vaccine recipients and placebo recipients showed similar non-spike TCR breadth.

This table comes from immunoSEQ multiplex PCR, and its TCRdb copy is limited to in-frame clones, with some not included. The data show approximately 360,000 clones, 83% seen once. The CDR3 has 15 residues. Looked up from germline, CDR1 is SGHKS and CDR2 is YYEKEE (reference sequence). The trim removed 0 bases at V and 4 bases at J, leaving 0 bases unmatched. The starting material was peripheral blood, obtained in a trial of Ad26.COV2.S vaccine versus placebo. This receptor was obtained from a person between 18 and 65 years old who received the Ad26.COV2.S COVID-19 vaccine or a placebo. The chain carries TRBV5-5 and TRBJ2-5; 13 bases fit TRBD2. The CDR3 reads CASSLGTSGGETQYF. The CDR3 bases are TGTGCCAGCAGCTTGGGGACTAGCGGGGGAGAGACCCAGTACTTC.